This is a list of T cell receptor beta chains from one sample in a study of CD8+ T cells in alopecia areata. Data came from immunoSEQ multiplex PCR; TCRdb stores just in-frame clones and leaves some out. Here the sample spans 110,000 or so clones, approximately 59% being singletons. The sequencing here drew on CD8+ T cells sorted from blood, taken at week 4, from a patient treated with tofacitinib. The receptor set was obtained from a human donor with alopecia areata. Both conserved end residues are part of each CDR3. D genes are given only for firm matches. Size tells how often a clone was seen (once, few, many) or the class of an expanded clone, and some rows leave it out.

size	V	J	D	length	DNA	CDR3
.	TRBV30	TRBJ2-7	.	14	TGTGCCTGGAGATCGGGATCTCGTACCTACGAGCAGTACTTC	CAWRSGSRTYEQYF
.	TRBV30	TRBJ1-2	.	13	TGTGCCTGGAGTGCAGGACAGTTGTATGGCTACACCTTC	CAWSAGQLYGYTF
.	TRBV30	TRBJ2-7	TRBD2	12	TGTGCCTGCGGACTAGACAACTACGAGCAGTACTTC	CACGLDNYEQYF
.	TRBV30	TRBJ2-7	.	12	TGTGCCTGGAGTCACTCGGGAGACGAGCAGTACTTC	CAWSHSGDEQYF
.	TRBV30	TRBJ2-2	.	12	TGTGCCGGGACGCAGGACACCGGGGAGCTGTTTTTT	CAGTQDTGELFF
.	TRBV27	TRBJ1-2	.	13	TGTGCCAGCAGTTCCCCGGGCGGGGATGGCTACACCTTC	CASSSPGGDGYTF
once	TRBV7-8	TRBJ2-7	.	14	TGTGCCAGCAGCGAATCGGGCAGCTCCTACGAGCAGTACTTC	CASSESGSSYEQYF
.	TRBV19	TRBJ1-5	.	12	TGTGCCAGTAGTATGGGAAATCAGCCCCAGCATTTT	CASSMGNQPQHF
.	TRBV7-9	TRBJ2-1	TRBD2	19	TGTGCCAGCAGCCCCAGCGGTGGGTCTAGCGGGGGGGCCGCTGATGAGCAGTTCTTC	CASSPSGGSSGGAADEQFF
.	TRBV6-5	TRBJ2-1	TRBD2	15	TGTGCCAGCAGGGGAACCGGGACTAGCCCTCATGAGCAGTTCTTC	CASRGTGTSPHEQFF
few	TRBV4-1	TRBJ1-2	.	15	TGCGCCAGCAGCCAGGGACAACCCTCTGGCTATGGCTACACCTTC	CASSQGQPSGYGYTF
few	TRBV5-1	TRBJ1-1	.	12	TGCGCCAGCAGCTTGGAGGGCGCTGAAGCTTTCTTT	CASSLEGAEAFF
once	TRBV29-1	TRBJ1-2	.	13	TGCAGCGGAGTACGACAGGACAACTATGGCTACACCTTC	CSGVRQDNYGYTF
.	TRBV5-8	TRBJ2-7	.	14	TGTGCCAGCAGCTTGGGTGGAGGGGGCTACGAGCAGTACTTC	CASSLGGGGYEQYF
few	TRBV7-9	TRBJ2-5	.	13	TGTGCCAGCAGCGTTTACAGGGAAGAGACCCAGTACTTC	CASSVYREETQYF
.	TRBV4-1	TRBJ2-5	TRBD2	16	TGCGCCAGCAGCCAAGATTGGACTAGCGGGGGGGAGACCCAGTACTTC	CASSQDWTSGGETQYF